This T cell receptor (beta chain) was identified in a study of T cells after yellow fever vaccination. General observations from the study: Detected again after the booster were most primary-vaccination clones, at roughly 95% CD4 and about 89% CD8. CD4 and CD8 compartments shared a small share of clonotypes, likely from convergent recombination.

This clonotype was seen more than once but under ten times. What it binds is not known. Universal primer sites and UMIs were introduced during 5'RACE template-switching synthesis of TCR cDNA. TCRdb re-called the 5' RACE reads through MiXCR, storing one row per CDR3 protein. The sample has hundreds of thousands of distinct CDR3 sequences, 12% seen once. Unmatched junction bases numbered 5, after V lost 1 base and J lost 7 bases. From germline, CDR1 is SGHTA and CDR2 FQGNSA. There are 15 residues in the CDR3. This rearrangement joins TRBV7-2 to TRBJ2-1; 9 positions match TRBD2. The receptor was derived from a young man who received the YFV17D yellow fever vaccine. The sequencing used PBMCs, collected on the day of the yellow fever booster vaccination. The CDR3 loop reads CASSLVGTSLNEQFF. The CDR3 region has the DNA TGTGCCAGCAGCTTAGTCGGGACTAGCTTAAATGAGCAGTTCTTC.